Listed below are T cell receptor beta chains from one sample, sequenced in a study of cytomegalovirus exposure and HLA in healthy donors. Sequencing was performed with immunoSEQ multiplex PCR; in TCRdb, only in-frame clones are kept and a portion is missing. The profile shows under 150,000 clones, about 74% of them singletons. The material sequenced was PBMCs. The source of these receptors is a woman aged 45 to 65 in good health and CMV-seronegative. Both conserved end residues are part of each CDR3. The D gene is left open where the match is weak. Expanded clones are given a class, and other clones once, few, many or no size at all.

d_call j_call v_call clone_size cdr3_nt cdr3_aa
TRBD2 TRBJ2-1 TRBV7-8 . TGTGCCAGCAGCCGGACTAGCGGGGGGTTCTACAATGAGCAGTTCTTC CASSRTSGGFYNEQFF
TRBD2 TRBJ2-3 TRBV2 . TGTGCCAGCAGTGAAGCCCTAGCGGGCACAGATACGCAGTATTTT CASSEALAGTDTQYF
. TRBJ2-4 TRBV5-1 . TGCGCCAGCAGCTTGGAAGGGGAAGTTGACATTCAGTACTTC CASSLEGEVDIQYF
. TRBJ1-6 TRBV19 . TGTGCCAGTAGTAGCACAGGTACCTATAATTCACCCCTCCACTTT CASSSTGTYNSPLHF
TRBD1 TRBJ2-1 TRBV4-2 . TGTGCCAGCAGCCAAGATAGCGGACAGGGGAGCTCCTACAATGAGCAGTTCTTC CASSQDSGQGSSYNEQFF
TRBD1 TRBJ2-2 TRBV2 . TGTGCCACCCGGAAACCGGGACAGGGTGCCTCCGGGGAGCTGTTTTTT CATRKPGQGASGELFF
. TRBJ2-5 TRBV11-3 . TGTGCCAGCAGCTTAGATTCACAGAAAACCCAGTACTTC CASSLDSQKTQYF
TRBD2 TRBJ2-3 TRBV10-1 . TGCGCCAGCAGTGAGTCAATCCTAGCGGGGGTGCCAAGCACAGATACGCAGTATTTT CASSESILAGVPSTDTQYF
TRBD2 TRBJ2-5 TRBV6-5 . TGTGCCAGCGATAGCGGGGTCCGAGAGACCCAGTACTTC CASDSGVRETQYF
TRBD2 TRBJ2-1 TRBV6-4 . TGTGCCAGCAGTGCCCTTAGCGGGGCCTACAATGAGCAGTTCTTC CASSALSGAYNEQFF
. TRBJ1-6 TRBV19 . TGTGCCAGTAGTATCCCCGAGGTCGGTTCACCCCTCCACTTT CASSIPEVGSPLHF
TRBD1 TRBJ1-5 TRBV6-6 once TGTGCCAGCAGTTACTCGGGACAGGGGAAGCCCCAGCATTTT CASSYSGQGKPQHF
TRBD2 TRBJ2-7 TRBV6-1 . TGTGCCAGCAGAATCGGGACTACACTCTACGAGCAGTACTTC CASRIGTTLYEQYF
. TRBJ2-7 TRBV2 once TGTGCCAGCACCCAGGGGCTAAACTACGAGCAGTACTTC CASTQGLNYEQYF
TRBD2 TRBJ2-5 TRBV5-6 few TGTGCCAGCAGCCTCTACCTCTTTCCGCGGGGGATACAAGAGACCCAGTACTTC CASSLYLFPRGIQETQYF
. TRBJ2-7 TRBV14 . TGTGCCAGCAGCCAGAGCTACGAGCAGTACTTC CASSQSYEQYF
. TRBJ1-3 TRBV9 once TGTGCCAGCAGCGTAAGTCCAGACTCTGGAAACACCATATATTTT CASSVSPDSGNTIYF
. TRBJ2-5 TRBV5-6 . TGTGCCAGCAGCTTGGGGGCGGGGGAGACCCAGTACTTC CASSLGAGETQYF
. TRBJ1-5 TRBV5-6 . TGTGCCAGCAGCTTGAATCATGGCAATCAGCCCCAGCATTTT CASSLNHGNQPQHF
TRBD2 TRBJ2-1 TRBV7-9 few TGTGCCAGCAGATTAGCGGGGGGCTACAATGAGCAGTTCTTC CASRLAGGYNEQFF
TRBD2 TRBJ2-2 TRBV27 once TGTGCCAGCAGCCTTAGACTAGCGAGAAACACCGGGGAGCTGTTTTTT CASSLRLARNTGELFF
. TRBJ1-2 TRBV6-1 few TGTGCCAGCAGTGAAGCAAGGGGTTGGGACTATGGCTACACCTTC CASSEARGWDYGYTF
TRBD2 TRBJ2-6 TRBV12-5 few TGTGCTAGTGGACCGGGACTACCAGGGGCCAACGTCCTGACTTTC CASGPGLPGANVLTF
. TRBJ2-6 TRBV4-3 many TGCGCCAGCAGCCAAGACGTGTGGAGTAACTCTGGGGCCAACGTCCTGACTTTC CASSQDVWSNSGANVLTF
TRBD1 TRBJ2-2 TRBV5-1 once TGCGCCAGCAGCTCAGGGACAGGGAGGGATCCGAACACCGGGGAGCTGTTTTTT CASSSGTGRDPNTGELFF
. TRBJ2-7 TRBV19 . TGTGCCAGTAGTATAGAACGGGAGCAGTACTTC CASSIEREQYF
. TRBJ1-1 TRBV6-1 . TGTGCCAGCAGTGAAGCAGGGGGGGCGGACACTGAAGCTTTCTTT CASSEAGGADTEAFF
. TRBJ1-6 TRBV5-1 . TGCGCCAGCAAGGGTGAGGGGGCCCTCCACTTT CASKGEGALHF
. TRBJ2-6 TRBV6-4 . TGTGCCAGCAGTGGAGAGGGAGACTCTGGGGCCAACGTCCTGACTTTC CASSGEGDSGANVLTF
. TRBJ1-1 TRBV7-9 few TGTGCCAGCAGCCGCAGGTTAGATGAAGCTTTCTTT CASSRRLDEAFF
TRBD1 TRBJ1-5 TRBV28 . TGTGCCAGCAGTTTAGGTCAGGGGGCGGGTCAGCCCCAGCATTTT CASSLGQGAGQPQHF
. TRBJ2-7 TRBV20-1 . TGCACCGCGGCCCCCGCCTACGAGCAGTACTTC CTAAPAYEQYF
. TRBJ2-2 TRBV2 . TGTGCCAGCGGAGAGACAGGGACTAGTCCCGGGGAGCTGTTTTTT CASGETGTSPGELFF
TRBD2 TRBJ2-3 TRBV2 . TGTGCCAGCAGTGGGGGGGGAGTCGATACGCAGTATTTT CASSGGGVDTQYF
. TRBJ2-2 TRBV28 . TGTGCCAGCAGTTCGGTAGCTGTAGCCGGGGAGCTGTTTTTT CASSSVAVAGELFF
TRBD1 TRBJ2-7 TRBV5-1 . TGCGCCAGCAGCTTCCGACAGGGTGCGTACGAGCAGTACTTC CASSFRQGAYEQYF
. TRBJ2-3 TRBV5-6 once TGTGCCAGCAGCTTGGGTAGCGCCACAGATACGCAGTATTTT CASSLGSATDTQYF
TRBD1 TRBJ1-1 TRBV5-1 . TGCGCCAGCATAGGGACAGTCTCACGGGGTGCTTTCTTT CASIGTVSRGAFF
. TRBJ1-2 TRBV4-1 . TGCGCCAGCAGCCCCGGCCGTAGGACTGGCTATGGCTACACCTTC CASSPGRRTGYGYTF
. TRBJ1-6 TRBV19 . TGTGCCAGTAGTATCGACAGCTCCTATAATTCACCCCTCCACTTT CASSIDSSYNSPLHF
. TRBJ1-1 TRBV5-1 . TGCGCCAGCAGCTTGCTCTCAGGGATTATGAACACTGAAGCTTTCTTT CASSLLSGIMNTEAFF
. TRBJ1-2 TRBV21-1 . TGTGCCAGCCCCATTCACAGGACGGCTAACTATGGCTACACCTTC CASPIHRTANYGYTF
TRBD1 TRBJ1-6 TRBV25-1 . TGTGCCAGCAGACAACAGGGGACGGATTCACCCCTCCACTTT CASRQQGTDSPLHF
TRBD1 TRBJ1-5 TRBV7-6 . TGTGCCAGCAGCTTATGGGACAGGGGGAGCCAGCCCCAGCATTTT CASSLWDRGSQPQHF
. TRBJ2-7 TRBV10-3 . TGTGCCATCACGCGGGACAGTTCCTACGAGCAGTACTTC CAITRDSSYEQYF
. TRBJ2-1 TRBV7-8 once TGTGCCAGCAGCTCCTTCGAGAGCACCAAAGAGCAGTTCTTC CASSSFESTKEQFF
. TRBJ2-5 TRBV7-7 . TGTGCTAGCAGCTTGGGGATGGGCAGGGGACAAGAGACCCAGTACTTC CASSLGMGRGQETQYF
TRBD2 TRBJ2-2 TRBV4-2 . TGTGCCAGCAGATTAGCGGGGGGTCGTTCCGGGGAGCTGTTTTTT CASRLAGGRSGELFF